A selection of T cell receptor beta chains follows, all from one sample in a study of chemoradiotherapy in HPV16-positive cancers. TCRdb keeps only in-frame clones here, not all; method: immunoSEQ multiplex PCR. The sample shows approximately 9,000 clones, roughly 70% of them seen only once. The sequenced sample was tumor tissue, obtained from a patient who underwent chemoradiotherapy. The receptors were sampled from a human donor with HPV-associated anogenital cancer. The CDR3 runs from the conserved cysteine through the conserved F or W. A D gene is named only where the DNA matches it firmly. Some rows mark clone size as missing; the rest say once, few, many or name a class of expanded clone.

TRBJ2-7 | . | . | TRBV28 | TGTGCCAGCAGCCACGGGCCTTCCTACGAGCAGTACTTC | CASSHGPSYEQYF
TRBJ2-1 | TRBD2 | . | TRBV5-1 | TGCGCCAGCAGCGAGGGACTAGCGGAGAAGCAGTTCTTC | CASSEGLAEKQFF
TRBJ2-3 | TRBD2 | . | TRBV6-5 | TGTGCCAGCAGACCCGGACTAGCGGGCACAGATACGCAGTATTTT | CASRPGLAGTDTQYF
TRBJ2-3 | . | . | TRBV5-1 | TGCGCCAGCAAGGGAGGTTTGGGTAGCACAGATACGCAGTATTTT | CASKGGLGSTDTQYF
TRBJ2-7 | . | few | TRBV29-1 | TGCAGCGTCCGGAGGGGTTCGGACGAGCAGTACTTC | CSVRRGSDEQYF
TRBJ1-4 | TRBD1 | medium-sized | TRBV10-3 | TGTGCCATCAGTGACCCCGCAGGGGGCACAACTAATGAAAAACTGTTTTTT | CAISDPAGGTTNEKLFF
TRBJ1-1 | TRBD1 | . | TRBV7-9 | TGTGCCAGCAGCTTAGCGCAAGGGACAGGGGTGTTCTTT | CASSLAQGTGVFF
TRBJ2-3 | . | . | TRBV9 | TGTGCCAGCAGCGTAGGTTTGACGTCCAGCACAGATACGCAGTATTTT | CASSVGLTSSTDTQYF
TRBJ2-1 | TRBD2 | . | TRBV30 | TGTGCCTGGGGTAGCGGGAGGGCCAGGGAGCAGTTCTTC | CAWGSGRAREQFF
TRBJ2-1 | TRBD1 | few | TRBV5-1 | TGCGCCAGCAGCCCCACAGGGGAACCAAACAATGAGCAGTTCTTC | CASSPTGEPNNEQFF
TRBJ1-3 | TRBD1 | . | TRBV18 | TGTGCCAGCTCTATTACAGGGGACACCATATATTTT | CASSITGDTIYF
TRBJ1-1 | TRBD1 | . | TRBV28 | TGTGCCAGCAGTGATCCGGGACAGGGTATCACTGAAGCTTTCTTT | CASSDPGQGITEAFF
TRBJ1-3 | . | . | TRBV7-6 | TGTGCCAGCAGCTTAGAGTATTTTGGGGGCGACGGAAACACCATATATTTT | CASSLEYFGGDGNTIYF
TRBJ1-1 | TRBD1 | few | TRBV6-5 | TGTGCCAGCAGAACGACAGGGACTAACACTGAAGCTTTCTTT | CASRTTGTNTEAFF
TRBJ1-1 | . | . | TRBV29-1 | TGCAGCGCCTACAGGGAGCATGGAGCTTTCTTT | CSAYREHGAFF
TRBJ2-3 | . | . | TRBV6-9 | TGTGCCAGCAGTTACGGGGGGCTCGCAGATACGCAGTATTTT | CASSYGGLADTQYF
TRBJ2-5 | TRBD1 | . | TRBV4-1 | TGCGCCAGCAGCCAAGCCCTTCAGGGGGCTCAAGAGACCCAGTACTTC | CASSQALQGAQETQYF
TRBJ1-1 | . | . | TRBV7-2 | TGTGCCAGCAGCTTAACAGTCCGGGGTGAAGCTTTCTTT | CASSLTVRGEAFF
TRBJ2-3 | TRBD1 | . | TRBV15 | TGTGCCACCAGCAGGCTACTGAAGGGGGACAGGGGTTTCACAGATACGCAGTATTTT | CATSRLLKGDRGFTDTQYF
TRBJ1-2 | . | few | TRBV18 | TGTGCCAGCTCAAAGGACGGCGCCTATGGCTACACCTTC | CASSKDGAYGYTF
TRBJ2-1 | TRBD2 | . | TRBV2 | TGTGCCAGCAGTCCAATAGCGGGGGGCAACAATGAGCAGTTCTTC | CASSPIAGGNNEQFF
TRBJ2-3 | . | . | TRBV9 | TGTGCCAGCAGCGTAGAGCCCGACCCCACAGATACGCAGTATTTT | CASSVEPDPTDTQYF
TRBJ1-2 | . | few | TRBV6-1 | TGTGCCAGCAGTGAGGGTCCACGGGGAAGCTATGGCTACACCTTC | CASSEGPRGSYGYTF